Listed below are T cell receptor beta chains from one sample, sequenced in a study of neoadjuvant anti-PD-1 for oral cavity cancer. Profiled with immunoSEQ multiplex PCR; TCRdb holds only in-frame clones, not every one. Of over 11,000 clones in the sample, approximately 70% were seen once. The sequenced sample was PBMCs, obtained after nivolumab (anti-PD-1) treatment. The receptors originated from a person aged 40 to 85 with oral cavity squamous cell carcinoma. Each CDR3 is given with its conserved first and last residue. Fields, in order: D gene, clone size, V gene, J gene, CDR3 protein, CDR3 DNA. The D gene is left open where the match is weak. The size entry is marked missing in some rows and otherwise reads once, few, many or a size class.

D gene: .; clone size: once; V gene: TRBV29-1; J gene: TRBJ2-1; CDR3 protein: CSVEDRGVGGARLEVLGQFF; CDR3 DNA: TGCAGCGTTGAAGATCGGGGTGTGGGGGGCGCCAGGTTGGAGGTGCTTGGGCAGTTCTTC
D gene: TRBD2; clone size: .; V gene: TRBV27; J gene: TRBJ2-1; CDR3 protein: CASSPQAGVEQFF; CDR3 DNA: TGTGCCAGCAGTCCACAGGCGGGAGTTGAGCAGTTCTTC
D gene: TRBD1; clone size: .; V gene: TRBV30; J gene: TRBJ2-7; CDR3 protein: CAWSTGTGTDEQYF; CDR3 DNA: TGTGCCTGGAGTACCGGGACAGGGACTGACGAGCAGTACTTC
D gene: .; clone size: .; V gene: TRBV5-1; J gene: TRBJ2-1; CDR3 protein: CASSSSGHEQFF; CDR3 DNA: TGCGCCAGCAGCTCCTCGGGCCATGAGCAGTTCTTC
D gene: .; clone size: .; V gene: TRBV7-2; J gene: TRBJ2-7; CDR3 protein: CASSLASGSLGSEQYF; CDR3 DNA: TGTGCCAGCAGCTTAGCGTCGGGGTCTCTTGGGTCCGAGCAGTACTTC
D gene: .; clone size: .; V gene: TRBV6-1; J gene: TRBJ2-1; CDR3 protein: CASSATGLGGNEQFF; CDR3 DNA: TGTGCCAGCAGTGCCACAGGACTAGGGGGGAATGAGCAGTTCTTC
D gene: TRBD1; clone size: .; V gene: TRBV4-1; J gene: TRBJ2-1; CDR3 protein: CASSPGQGRVDEQFF; CDR3 DNA: TGCGCCAGCAGCCCCGGACAGGGCAGGGTCGATGAGCAGTTCTTC
D gene: .; clone size: .; V gene: TRBV11-2; J gene: TRBJ1-1; CDR3 protein: CASSLDRATNTEAFF; CDR3 DNA: TGTGCCAGCAGCTTAGATCGGGCCACGAACACTGAAGCTTTCTTT
D gene: .; clone size: .; V gene: TRBV11-2; J gene: TRBJ1-1; CDR3 protein: CASSPPDMYTEAFF; CDR3 DNA: TGTGCCAGCAGCCCCCCGGACATGTACACTGAAGCTTTCTTT
D gene: TRBD1; clone size: .; V gene: TRBV4-1; J gene: TRBJ2-7; CDR3 protein: CASSQARDRHYEQYF; CDR3 DNA: TGCGCCAGCAGCCAAGCCCGGGACAGACACTACGAGCAGTACTTC
D gene: .; clone size: .; V gene: TRBV4-1; J gene: TRBJ1-2; CDR3 protein: CASSQERQALGYGYTF; CDR3 DNA: TGCGCCAGCAGCCAAGAAAGACAGGCCCTTGGGTATGGCTACACCTTC
D gene: .; clone size: .; V gene: TRBV5-1; J gene: TRBJ2-6; CDR3 protein: CASSLGGSGANVLTF; CDR3 DNA: TGCGCCAGCAGCTTGGGTGGGTCTGGGGCCAACGTCCTGACTTTC
D gene: TRBD2; clone size: .; V gene: TRBV2; J gene: TRBJ2-5; CDR3 protein: CASSEPTSGLLKETQYF; CDR3 DNA: TGTGCCAGCAGTGAACCCACTAGCGGACTCCTTAAGGAGACCCAGTACTTC
D gene: TRBD2; clone size: .; V gene: TRBV10-3; J gene: TRBJ2-1; CDR3 protein: CAISEALGREGRSYNEQFF; CDR3 DNA: TGTGCCATCAGTGAGGCCTTGGGTCGGGAGGGGAGAAGCTACAATGAGCAGTTCTTC
D gene: TRBD1; clone size: .; V gene: TRBV5-1; J gene: TRBJ1-4; CDR3 protein: CASGTGLNEKLFF; CDR3 DNA: TGCGCCAGCGGGACAGGGTTAAATGAAAAACTGTTTTTT
D gene: .; clone size: .; V gene: TRBV4-2; J gene: TRBJ1-5; CDR3 protein: CARPPDEDSLKTQPQHF; CDR3 DNA: TGTGCCCGCCCCCCCGATGAGGACAGTCTAAAGACTCAGCCCCAGCATTTT
D gene: .; clone size: once; V gene: TRBV9; J gene: TRBJ1-5; CDR3 protein: CASSVGAGIQPQHF; CDR3 DNA: TGTGCCAGCAGCGTCGGGGCAGGGATTCAGCCCCAGCATTTT
D gene: TRBD2; clone size: .; V gene: TRBV5-5; J gene: TRBJ2-1; CDR3 protein: CASSLVGTSGTGQFF; CDR3 DNA: TGTGCCAGCAGCTTGGTTGGGACTAGCGGTACGGGGCAGTTCTTC
D gene: TRBD2; clone size: medium-sized; V gene: TRBV6-6; J gene: TRBJ2-7; CDR3 protein: CASRLAAYEQYF; CDR3 DNA: TGTGCCAGCAGACTAGCGGCTTACGAGCAGTACTTC
D gene: TRBD1; clone size: once; V gene: TRBV25-1; J gene: TRBJ2-5; CDR3 protein: CASSDPTRGQGKETQYF; CDR3 DNA: TGTGCCAGCAGTGACCCCACAAGGGGACAGGGGAAAGAGACCCAGTACTTC
D gene: .; clone size: .; V gene: TRBV2; J gene: TRBJ2-1; CDR3 protein: CASSERGGGPYNEQFF; CDR3 DNA: TGTGCCAGCAGTGAAAGGGGAGGGGGACCTTACAATGAGCAGTTCTTC
D gene: TRBD1; clone size: .; V gene: TRBV10-3; J gene: TRBJ2-1; CDR3 protein: CAITGQANSYNEQFF; CDR3 DNA: TGTGCCATTACTGGACAGGCCAACTCCTACAATGAGCAGTTCTTC
D gene: TRBD1; clone size: .; V gene: TRBV6-6; J gene: TRBJ1-1; CDR3 protein: CASRTRDRWNTEAFF; CDR3 DNA: TGTGCCAGCAGAACACGGGACAGATGGAACACTGAAGCTTTCTTT
D gene: .; clone size: few; V gene: TRBV19; J gene: TRBJ2-7; CDR3 protein: CASSTRDGYEQYF; CDR3 DNA: TGTGCCAGTAGTACCCGGGACGGCTACGAGCAGTACTTC
D gene: .; clone size: .; V gene: TRBV5-1; J gene: TRBJ2-1; CDR3 protein: CASSVGYNEQFF; CDR3 DNA: TGCGCCAGCTCCGTCGGATACAATGAGCAGTTCTTC
D gene: .; clone size: .; V gene: TRBV30; J gene: TRBJ1-5; CDR3 protein: CAWSYGSNQPQHF; CDR3 DNA: TGTGCCTGGTCATATGGGAGCAATCAGCCCCAGCATTTT
D gene: .; clone size: .; V gene: TRBV10-2; J gene: TRBJ2-3; CDR3 protein: CASSAGPGTDTQYF; CDR3 DNA: TGCGCCAGCAGTGCCGGGCCCGGCACAGATACGCAGTATTTT
D gene: .; clone size: .; V gene: TRBV5-6; J gene: TRBJ2-2; CDR3 protein: CASSWGGTGELFF; CDR3 DNA: TGTGCCAGCAGCTGGGGAGGGACAGGGGAGCTGTTTTTT
D gene: .; clone size: .; V gene: TRBV5-1; J gene: TRBJ2-2; CDR3 protein: CASSSLADDTGELFF; CDR3 DNA: TGCGCCAGCAGCTCCCTCGCGGACGACACCGGGGAGCTGTTTTTT
D gene: .; clone size: few; V gene: TRBV2; J gene: TRBJ1-1; CDR3 protein: CASSEATGMNTEAFF; CDR3 DNA: TGTGCCAGCAGTGAAGCAACAGGGATGAACACTGAAGCTTTCTTT
D gene: TRBD2; clone size: .; V gene: TRBV5-1; J gene: TRBJ2-1; CDR3 protein: CASSPRIAGGRDNEQFF; CDR3 DNA: TGCGCCAGCAGCCCAAGGATAGCGGGAGGGCGGGACAATGAGCAGTTCTTC
D gene: .; clone size: .; V gene: TRBV28; J gene: TRBJ1-2; CDR3 protein: CASSLSVGWGLDGYTF; CDR3 DNA: TGTGCCAGCAGTTTATCGGTTGGGTGGGGGCTTGACGGCTACACCTTC
D gene: .; clone size: .; V gene: TRBV7-3; J gene: TRBJ2-2; CDR3 protein: CASSPSTGTGELFF; CDR3 DNA: TGTGCCAGCAGCCCGTCGACTGGGACCGGGGAGCTGTTTTTT